Listed below are T cell receptor beta chains from one sample, sequenced in a study of CD8+ T cells in alopecia areata. Sequencing was performed with immunoSEQ multiplex PCR; in TCRdb, only in-frame clones are kept and a portion is missing. This sample has a few hundred thousand clones, with more than 45% found just once. Here the sequenced sample was CD4+ T cells sorted from blood, taken at week 4, from a patient treated with tofacitinib. The receptor set was obtained from a human donor with alopecia areata. The CDR3 runs from the conserved cysteine through the conserved F or W. A D gene is named only where the DNA matches it firmly. The size field is filled for only some rows; it gives once, few, many or a size class.

v_gene: TRBV7-2; j_gene: TRBJ2-1; d_gene: TRBD2; abundance: -; CDR3nt: TGTGCCAGCAGCTTAGCCCTTCTCAGCGGGGGATACTACAATGAGCAGTTCTTC; CDR3aa: CASSLALLSGGYYNEQFF
v_gene: TRBV25-1; j_gene: TRBJ2-7; d_gene: -; abundance: -; CDR3nt: TGTGCCAGTAGTCAGGGTGCCCCCTACGAGCAGTACTTC; CDR3aa: CASSQGAPYEQYF
v_gene: TRBV9; j_gene: TRBJ2-3; d_gene: TRBD2; abundance: -; CDR3nt: TGTGCCAGCAGCACCCAAAGCGGGGTTATGTATACGCAGTATTTT; CDR3aa: CASSTQSGVMYTQYF
v_gene: TRBV18; j_gene: TRBJ2-7; d_gene: -; abundance: -; CDR3nt: TGTGCCAGCTCCATCGACAGATATAAGCAGTACTTC; CDR3aa: CASSIDRYKQYF
v_gene: TRBV29-1; j_gene: TRBJ1-1; d_gene: -; abundance: -; CDR3nt: TGCAGCGTTGTCGGACGGACGGGGAACACTGAAGCTTTCTTT; CDR3aa: CSVVGRTGNTEAFF
v_gene: TRBV5-1; j_gene: TRBJ2-3; d_gene: -; abundance: few; CDR3nt: TGCGCCAGCAACGAACCCACAGATACGCAGTATTTT; CDR3aa: CASNEPTDTQYF
v_gene: TRBV28; j_gene: TRBJ2-5; d_gene: TRBD1; abundance: -; CDR3nt: TGTGCCAGCAGTTTACACACCGGGACAGGGGCCCAGTACTTC; CDR3aa: CASSLHTGTGAQYF
v_gene: TRBV14; j_gene: TRBJ2-6; d_gene: -; abundance: -; CDR3nt: TGTGCCAGCAGCCAAGTTTCCAACGTCCTGACTTTC; CDR3aa: CASSQVSNVLTF
v_gene: TRBV5-1; j_gene: TRBJ2-7; d_gene: -; abundance: -; CDR3nt: TGCGCCAGCAGCTTGGGTAACAGGGCCGAGCAGTACTTC; CDR3aa: CASSLGNRAEQYF
v_gene: TRBV5-6; j_gene: TRBJ1-2; d_gene: -; abundance: many; CDR3nt: TGTGCCAGCAGCCGACCCGACAGCTATGGCTACACCTTC; CDR3aa: CASSRPDSYGYTF
v_gene: TRBV29-1; j_gene: TRBJ1-2; d_gene: -; abundance: few; CDR3nt: TGCAGCGTTGAAAGGGACACTCCTAATCGGGGCTACACCTTC; CDR3aa: CSVERDTPNRGYTF
v_gene: TRBV9; j_gene: TRBJ2-6; d_gene: -; abundance: -; CDR3nt: TGTGCCAGCAGCCCTTCCTCCTCTGGGGCCAACGTCCTGACTTTC; CDR3aa: CASSPSSSGANVLTF
v_gene: TRBV30; j_gene: TRBJ1-6; d_gene: TRBD1; abundance: few; CDR3nt: TGTGCCTGGAGGGCCTCGAGACAGGGAAGACATTCACCCCTCCACTTT; CDR3aa: CAWRASRQGRHSPLHF
v_gene: TRBV7-3; j_gene: TRBJ1-1; d_gene: -; abundance: -; CDR3nt: TGTGCCAGCAGCTCGAGACGGAGCACTGAAGCTTTCTTT; CDR3aa: CASSSRRSTEAFF
v_gene: TRBV11-2; j_gene: TRBJ1-6; d_gene: TRBD1; abundance: -; CDR3nt: TGTGCCAGCAGTTTACAGGGACAGGGGAATTCACCCCTCCACTTT; CDR3aa: CASSLQGQGNSPLHF
v_gene: TRBV18; j_gene: TRBJ2-7; d_gene: TRBD1; abundance: few; CDR3nt: TGTGCCAGCTCACCACGGCAGGGACAGGCCTCCTACGAGCAGTACTTC; CDR3aa: CASSPRQGQASYEQYF
v_gene: TRBV5-6; j_gene: TRBJ2-5; d_gene: -; abundance: once; CDR3nt: TGTGCCAGCAGGCAGGGGATTAGGAAAGAGACCCAGTACTTC; CDR3aa: CASRQGIRKETQYF
v_gene: TRBV11-3; j_gene: TRBJ1-1; d_gene: -; abundance: few; CDR3nt: TGTGCCAGCAGCTTAGGATCGGCGAACACTGAAGCTTTCTTT; CDR3aa: CASSLGSANTEAFF
v_gene: TRBV29-1; j_gene: TRBJ2-7; d_gene: -; abundance: -; CDR3nt: TGCAGCGTTGCTCTTCACTCTGCCCACGAGCAGTACTTC; CDR3aa: CSVALHSAHEQYF
v_gene: TRBV30; j_gene: TRBJ2-5; d_gene: -; abundance: few; CDR3nt: TGTGCCTGGACTCCAACAGAGCCGGGGGATCAAGAGACCCAGTACTTC; CDR3aa: CAWTPTEPGDQETQYF
v_gene: TRBV5-6; j_gene: TRBJ1-1; d_gene: -; abundance: -; CDR3nt: TGTGCCAGCAGGAGAGAGTTGAACACTGAAGCTTTCTTT; CDR3aa: CASRRELNTEAFF
v_gene: TRBV9; j_gene: TRBJ2-3; d_gene: -; abundance: once; CDR3nt: TGTGCCAGCAGCTTGCCCGCTGGGCGGACGGCAGATACGCAGTATTTT; CDR3aa: CASSLPAGRTADTQYF
v_gene: TRBV7-9; j_gene: TRBJ2-3; d_gene: TRBD2; abundance: -; CDR3nt: TGTGCCAGCACCATCGAACTAGCGGGGGGGCTTGAAGATACGCAGTATTTT; CDR3aa: CASTIELAGGLEDTQYF
v_gene: TRBV4-3; j_gene: TRBJ2-5; d_gene: -; abundance: -; CDR3nt: TGCGCCAGCAGCCAAGATCCCCTAGCGCGAGAGACCCAGTACTTC; CDR3aa: CASSQDPLARETQYF
v_gene: TRBV29-1; j_gene: TRBJ2-7; d_gene: -; abundance: -; CDR3nt: TGCAGCGTGACAGAGCAAGCCTACGAGCAGTACTTC; CDR3aa: CSVTEQAYEQYF
v_gene: TRBV5-1; j_gene: TRBJ1-2; d_gene: TRBD1; abundance: -; CDR3nt: TGCGCCAGCAGCTTGGAACAGGGGAACAAGAACTATGGCTACACCTTC; CDR3aa: CASSLEQGNKNYGYTF
v_gene: TRBV6-1; j_gene: TRBJ2-1; d_gene: -; abundance: -; CDR3nt: TGTGCCAGCAGTGGAAGGAGCTCCTACAATGAGCAGTTCTTC; CDR3aa: CASSGRSSYNEQFF
v_gene: TRBV9; j_gene: TRBJ2-5; d_gene: TRBD1; abundance: -; CDR3nt: TGTGCCAGCAGAGCCGGGACAGGGCAAGAGACCCAGTACTTC; CDR3aa: CASRAGTGQETQYF